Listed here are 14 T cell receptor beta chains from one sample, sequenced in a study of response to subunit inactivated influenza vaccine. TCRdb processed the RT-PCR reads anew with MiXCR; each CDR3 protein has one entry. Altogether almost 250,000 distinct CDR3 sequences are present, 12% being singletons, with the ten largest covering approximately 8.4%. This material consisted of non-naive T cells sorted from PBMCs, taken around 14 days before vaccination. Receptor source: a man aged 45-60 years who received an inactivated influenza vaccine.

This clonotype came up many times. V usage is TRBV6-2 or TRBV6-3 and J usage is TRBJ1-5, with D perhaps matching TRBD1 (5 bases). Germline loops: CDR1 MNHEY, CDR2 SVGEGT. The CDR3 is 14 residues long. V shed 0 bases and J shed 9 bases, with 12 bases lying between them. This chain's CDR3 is CASSYSPGTGPQHF. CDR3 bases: TGTGCCAGCAGTTACTCCCCCGGGACCGGGCCCCAGCATTTT.

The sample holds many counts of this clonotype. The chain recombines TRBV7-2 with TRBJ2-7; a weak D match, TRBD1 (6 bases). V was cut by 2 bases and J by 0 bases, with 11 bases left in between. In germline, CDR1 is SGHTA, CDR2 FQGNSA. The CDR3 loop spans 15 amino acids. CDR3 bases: TGTGCCAGCAGCTTAAAGGGGGACCTCTCCTACGAGCAGTACTTC. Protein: CASSLKGDLSYEQYF.

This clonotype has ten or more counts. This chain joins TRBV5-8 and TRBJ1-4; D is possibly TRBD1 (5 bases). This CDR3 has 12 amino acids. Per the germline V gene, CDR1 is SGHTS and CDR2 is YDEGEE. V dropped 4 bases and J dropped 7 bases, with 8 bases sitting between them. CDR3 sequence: CASSRDGEKLFF. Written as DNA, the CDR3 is TGTGCCAGCAGCCGGGACGGTGAAAAACTGTTTTTT.

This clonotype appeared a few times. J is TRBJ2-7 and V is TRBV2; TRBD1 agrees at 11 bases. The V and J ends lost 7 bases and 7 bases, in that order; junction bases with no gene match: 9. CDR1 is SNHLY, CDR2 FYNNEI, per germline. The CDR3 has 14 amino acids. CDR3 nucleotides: TGTGCCAGCACTTGGACAGGGGGCTTGGGGGAGCAGTACTTC. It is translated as CASTWTGGLGEQYF.

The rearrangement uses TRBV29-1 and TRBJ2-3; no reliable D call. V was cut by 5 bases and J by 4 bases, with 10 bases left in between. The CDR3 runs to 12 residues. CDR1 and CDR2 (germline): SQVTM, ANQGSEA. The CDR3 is CSVHRPPDTQYF. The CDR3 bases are TGCAGCGTTCATCGACCCCCAGATACGCAGTATTTT.

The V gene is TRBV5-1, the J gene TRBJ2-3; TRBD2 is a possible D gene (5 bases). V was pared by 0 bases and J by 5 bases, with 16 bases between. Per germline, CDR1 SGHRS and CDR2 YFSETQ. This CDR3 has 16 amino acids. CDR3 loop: CASSLVLAEGLDTQYF. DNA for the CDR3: TGCGCCAGCAGCTTGGTGCTAGCAGAAGGGTTAGATACGCAGTATTTT.

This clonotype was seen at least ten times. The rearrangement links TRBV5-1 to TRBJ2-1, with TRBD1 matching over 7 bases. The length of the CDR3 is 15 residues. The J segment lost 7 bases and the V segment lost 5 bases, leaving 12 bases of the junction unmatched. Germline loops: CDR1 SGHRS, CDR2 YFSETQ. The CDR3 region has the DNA TGCGCCAGCAGTCCCGGGACAGTAGGCTGGAATGAGCAGTTCTTC. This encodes CASSPGTVGWNEQFF. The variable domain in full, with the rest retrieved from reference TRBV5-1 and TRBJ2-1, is KAGVTQTPRYLIKTRGQQVTLSCSPISGHRSVSWYQQTPGQGLQFLFEYFSETQRNKGNFPGRFSGRQFSNSRSEMNVSTLELGDSALYLCASSPGTVGWNEQFFGPGTRLTVL.

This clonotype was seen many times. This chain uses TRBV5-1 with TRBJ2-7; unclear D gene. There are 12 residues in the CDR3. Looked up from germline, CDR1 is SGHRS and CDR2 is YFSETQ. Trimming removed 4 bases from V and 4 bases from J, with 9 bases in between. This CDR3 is CASSQQQYEQYF. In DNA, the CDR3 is TGCGCCAGCAGCCAACAGCAGTACGAGCAGTACTTC.

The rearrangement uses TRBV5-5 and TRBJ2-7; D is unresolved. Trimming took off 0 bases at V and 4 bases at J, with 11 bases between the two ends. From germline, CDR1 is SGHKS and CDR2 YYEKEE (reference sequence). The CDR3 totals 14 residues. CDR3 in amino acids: CASSLAVGTYEQYF. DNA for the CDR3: TGTGCCAGCAGCTTGGCCGTCGGCACATACGAGCAGTACTTC.

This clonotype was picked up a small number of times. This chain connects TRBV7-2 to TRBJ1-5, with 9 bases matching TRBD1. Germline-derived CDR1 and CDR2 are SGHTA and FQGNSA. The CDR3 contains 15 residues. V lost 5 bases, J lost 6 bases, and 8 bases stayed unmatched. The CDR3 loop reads CASSPRTGVGQPQHF. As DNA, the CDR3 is TGTGCCAGCAGCCCCAGGACAGGGGTGGGTCAGCCCCAGCATTTT.

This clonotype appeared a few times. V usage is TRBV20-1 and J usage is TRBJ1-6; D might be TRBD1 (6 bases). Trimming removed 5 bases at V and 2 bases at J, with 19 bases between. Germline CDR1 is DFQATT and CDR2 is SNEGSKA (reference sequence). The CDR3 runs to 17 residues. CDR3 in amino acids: CSAPMAGVNAYNSPLHF. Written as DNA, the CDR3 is TGCAGTGCTCCCATGGCAGGGGTAAACGCCTATAATTCACCCCTCCACTTT.

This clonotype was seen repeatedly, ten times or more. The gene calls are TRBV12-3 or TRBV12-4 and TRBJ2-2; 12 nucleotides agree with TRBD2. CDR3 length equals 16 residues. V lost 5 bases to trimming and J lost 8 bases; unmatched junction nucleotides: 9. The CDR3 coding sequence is TGTGCCAGCAGTCCCCGGACTAGCGGGGTGGCAGGGGAGCTGTTTTTT. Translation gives CASSPRTSGVAGELFF.

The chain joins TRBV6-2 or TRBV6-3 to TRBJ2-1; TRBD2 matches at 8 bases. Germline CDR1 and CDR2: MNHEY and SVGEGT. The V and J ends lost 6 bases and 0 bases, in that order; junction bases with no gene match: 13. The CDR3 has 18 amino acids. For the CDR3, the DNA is TGTGCCAGCAGGCCGTGGAAGCGGGAGTATTCCTCCTACAATGAGCAGTTCTTC. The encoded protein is CASRPWKREYSSYNEQFF.

CDR3: CSAAGTSGSVADTQYF. Here the CDR3 DNA reads TGCAGTGCCGCCGGGACTAGCGGGAGTGTCGCAGATACGCAGTATTTT. The V gene is TRBV20-1, the J gene TRBJ2-3; 14 nucleotides match TRBD2. V dropped 6 bases and J dropped 4; count of bases not matched to a gene: 9. The CDR3 is made up of 16 amino acids. CDR1 and CDR2 (germline): DFQATT, SNEGSKA (reference sequence).